Listed below are T cell receptor beta chains from one sample, sequenced in a study of blood T cell repertoires in COVID-19. Sequenced by immunoSEQ multiplex PCR; TCRdb stores in-frame clones only, minus some. Found here are about 250,000 clones, approximately 83% of them singletons; the top ten hold 8.9%. The sequencing sample was made of peripheral blood. Receptors originate from an elderly man with acute or convalescent COVID-19. Each CDR3 is given with its conserved first and last residue.

j_call v_call cdr3_aa
TRBJ2-5 TRBV19 CASSGGGLAGSRQETQYF
TRBJ2-7 TRBV11-2 CASSPMMISGYEQYF
TRBJ1-2 TRBV21-1 CASSKAGGSGYTF
TRBJ2-7 TRBV5-1 CASSSLAGEQYF
TRBJ1-2 TRBV27 CASSLSGGSYGYTF
TRBJ2-7 TRBV11-2 CASSSDRGQKQYF
TRBJ2-5 TRBV30 CAWTRDSETQYF
TRBJ2-6 TRBV2 CASSGRTGTSSGANVLTF
TRBJ1-2 TRBV7-9 CASSLVTVSYGYTF
TRBJ1-4 TRBV10-3 CAISDPQDEEKLFF
TRBJ2-7 TRBV28 CASSLRTAYEQYF
TRBJ1-5 TRBV2 CASRRAGRGNQPQHF
TRBJ1-4 TRBV3-1/TRBV3-2 CASSQVTELFF
TRBJ2-3 TRBV10-2 CASSETTRTGDTQYF
TRBJ2-1 TRBV24-1 CATSDWSSGRGSYNEQFF
TRBJ1-4 TRBV5-4 CASSSTAEQGGEKLFF
TRBJ1-2 TRBV10-3 CAIKSPEGGYTF
TRBJ2-5 TRBV18 CASSQRTPGQRGTKETQYF
TRBJ1-1 TRBV5-6 CASRKGMNTEAFF
TRBJ2-4 TRBV30 CAWSPRGVAKNIQYF
TRBJ2-3 TRBV9 CASSPRQATDTQYF
TRBJ1-5 TRBV19 CASRSGTGGFQPQHF
TRBJ2-3 TRBV6-1 CASSEEATALSTDTQYF
TRBJ2-7 TRBV9 CASSVGPQVQSYEQYF
TRBJ1-6 TRBV5-1 CASSLPRGNSPLHF
TRBJ2-7 TRBV28 CASSPGGQRNYEQYF
TRBJ2-7 TRBV19 CDDRGYTYEQYF
TRBJ1-6 TRBV6-5 CASSRGREGSPLHF
TRBJ1-2 TRBV5-4 CASNLPGQGHGYTF
TRBJ1-5 TRBV6-2/TRBV6-3 CASSYDIAYSNQPQHF
TRBJ1-5 TRBV6-1 CASSDLIGQLLSNQPQHF
TRBJ1-2 TRBV18 CASSPGEHYGYTF
TRBJ2-6 TRBV25-1 CASGRTASGANVLTF
TRBJ2-1 TRBV24-1 CATSGVTSLLVNEQFF
TRBJ2-2 TRBV5-4 CASSFRTAGELFF
TRBJ1-2 TRBV20-1 CSASDFQGIYGYTF
TRBJ2-3 TRBV5-4 CASSSLRTSTTTTDTQYF
TRBJ1-5 TRBV27 CASSLLGASNQPQHF
TRBJ2-7 TRBV12-3/TRBV12-4 CASSFDRAYEQYF
TRBJ2-2 TRBV9 CASSKESGTSRTGELFF
TRBJ1-2 TRBV13 CASSLQGAQGYTF
TRBJ2-1 TRBV5-1 CASSLGTDKSQFF
TRBJ2-7 TRBV18 CASSPGGGSSYEQYF